The rows below give T cell receptor beta chains drawn from one sample of a study of T cell responses to AZD1222 COVID-19 vaccine. Clones were sequenced by immunoSEQ multiplex PCR, and TCRdb holds only the in-frame ones, with some missing. Among about 100,000 clones listed, just under 90% were seen once. The sequenced sample was peripheral blood, obtained on day 0 of AZD1222 vaccination. Receptors were obtained from an adult in good health. Both conserved end residues are trimmed from each CDR3. A clone size is listed for some rows: how often the clone was seen (once, few, many), or a class if it is expanded.

cdr3_length clone_size j_call v_call cdr3_aa
15 - TRBJ2-7 TRBV27 ASSSKTSGRVAYEQY
13 - TRBJ1-2 TRBV27 ASSPRTGRRDGYT
12 - TRBJ1-3 TRBV2 ASRVWVSGNTIY
9 - TRBJ2-1 TRBV11-2 ASSWYNEQF
11 - TRBJ1-2 TRBV27 ASSTWTGQGYT
10 - TRBJ2-1 TRBV3-1/TRBV3-2 ATAGNTNEQF
14 - TRBJ2-3 TRBV7-8 ASSLQTGGGTDTQY
13 once TRBJ2-3 TRBV27 ASSLGSPSTDTQY
11 few TRBJ1-1 TRBV6-6 ASNSQRGTEAF
12 - TRBJ2-7 TRBV6-5 ASSLGTGTYEQY
12 once TRBJ2-2 TRBV19 ASNTGRGVGELF
12 - TRBJ1-1 TRBV14 ASTGVLRGTEAF
14 - TRBJ2-6 TRBV5-1 ASSLGLGSGANVLT
10 once TRBJ1-2 TRBV6-5 ASVSGAWGYT
11 - TRBJ2-7 TRBV3-1/TRBV3-2 ASSQDRRQQVF
12 - TRBJ2-2 TRBV7-9 ASSTGQPTGELF
11 once TRBJ2-1 TRBV28 ATTTGSYNEQF
14 - TRBJ2-1 TRBV7-9 ASTQRTVGSTAEQF
15 - TRBJ2-6 TRBV3-1/TRBV3-2 ASSQGGLGSGANVLT
10 - TRBJ1-2 TRBV9 ASAGGNYGYT
13 - TRBJ1-3 TRBV18 ASSPAKGSGNTIY
14 - TRBJ2-7 TRBV24-1 ATQGTLSRLYYEQY
13 - TRBJ1-2 TRBV3-1/TRBV3-2 ASSFFTDIRGGYT
13 - TRBJ1-5 TRBV7-3 ASSLQPRLNQPQH
15 - TRBJ1-3 TRBV5-1 ASSLGGTAFSGNTIY
12 few TRBJ2-2 TRBV28 ASSFRSNTGELF